These 6 T cell receptor beta chains originate from one sample sequenced in a study of T cells in women clearing cervical HPV infection. Profiling relied on immunoSEQ multiplex PCR, and the TCRdb table lists in-frame clones only, not all of them. The record lists about 39,000 clones, of which the ten most abundant hold 4.8%. The sequencing sample was made of blood buffy coat. All receptors derive from a woman aged 18-70 years with a cervical HPV16 infection that either progressed to CIN3+ or cleared (not recorded which).

As to this clone: The read gets to within 3 residues of the CDR3 end, and the germline J gene fills in the rest. The chain recombines TRBV7-6 with TRBJ1-1; 7 bases agree with TRBD1. In germline, CDR1 is SGHVS, CDR2 FNYEAQ. CDR3 length: 16 residues. The CDR3 loop reads CASSSGVGQRGEEAFF. CDR3 DNA, as far as it was read: TGTGCCAGCAGCTCAGGCGTGGGACAGAGAGGGGAAGAA.

Regarding this clone: The read is 3 residues too short to cover the CDR3 end, so that end is filled in from the germline J gene. The chain has TRBV5-1 and TRBJ1-1; D may be TRBD1 (6 bases). This CDR3 has 15 amino acids. Trimming pared 4 bases from V and 0 bases from J, leaving 13 bases between. Germline assignment: CDR1 SGHRS and CDR2 YFSETQ. CDR3 in amino acids: CASSPRTVMNTEAFF. CDR3 DNA (partial): TGCGCCAGCAGCCCGAGGACAGTGATGAACACTGAA.

Notes on this clone: The CDR3 end is not reached by the read, which stops 3 residues before it; the germline J gene fills it in. This chain joins TRBV6-1 and TRBJ1-6; weak D call: TRBD1 (6 bases). Germline lookup yields CDR1 MNHNS and CDR2 SASEGT. This CDR3 has 14 residues. V lost 2 bases and J lost 9, with 11 bases in between. This CDR3 reads CASSERQGSSPLHF. CDR3 bases read: TGTGCCAGCAGTGAAAGGCAGGGGAGTTCACCC.

Notes on this clone: The read halts 3 residues ahead of the CDR3 end, with the missing end drawn from the germline J gene. This rearrangement joins TRBV5-1 to TRBJ1-1; 9 nucleotides line up with TRBD1. Per the germline V gene, CDR1 is SGHRS and CDR2 is YFSETQ. V gave up 0 bases and J gave up 3 bases; unmatched junction bases: 9. This CDR3 contains 17 residues. The DNA read from the CDR3 is TGCGCCAGCAGCTTGGGGCACAGGGGGCGGGGGGACACTGAA. Protein product: CASSLGHRGRGDTE. The full CDR3 protein reads CASSLGHRGRGDTEAFF. The whole variable domain, remainder taken from reference TRBV5-1 and TRBJ1-1, is KAGVTQTPRYLIKTRGQQVTLSCSPISGHRSVSWYQQTPGQGLQFLFEYFSETQRNKGNFPGRFSGRQFSNSRSEMNVSTLELGDSALYLCASSLGHRGRGDTEAFFGQGTRLTVV.

About this clone: The read comes to an end 3 residues before the CDR3 does, leaving the germline J gene to fill in the end. The V call is TRBV20-1, the J call TRBJ1-2; D not resolved. The CDR3 has 15 residues. Trimming removed 0 bases from V and 2 bases from J, with 13 bases in between. Germline V CDR1 and CDR2: DFQATT, SNEGSKA (reference sequence). The CDR3 loop is CSARDPGKGNYGYTF. The part of the CDR3 DNA that was read is TGCAGTGCTAGAGACCCGGGGAAGGGCAACTATGGC.

A remark on this clone: With the read ending 3 residues before the CDR3 end, the germline J gene is used to fill in that end. V usage is TRBV24-1 and J usage is TRBJ1-1; TRBD1 matches at 9 bases. From germline, CDR1 is KGHDR and CDR2 SFDVKD. The CDR3 has 13 amino acids. The CDR3 is CATSDSNRGQAFF. CDR3 DNA (partial): TGTGCCACCAGTGATTCAAACAGGGGGCAA.